These 18 T cell receptor delta chains were all obtained from the same sample, sequenced in a study of γδ T cells in repeated Plasmodium falciparum infection. Flow sorting of PBMC yielded separate Vgamma9/Vdelta2+ and Vdelta2-negative gammadelta T cell populations for bulk repertoire analysis. TCRdb reprocessed the multiplex PCR reads using CATT. The data hold 90,000 to 95,000 delta-chain clones, with over 0.75% observed a single time. The sequenced sample was gamma-delta T cells from blood. All receptors come from a pool of human donors (malaria-infected and uninfected, not separated).

This clone was found a few times. The protein TCRdb lists belongs to a much larger clone and differs from this DNA's translation at residue 13, which points to a read error; the protein shown is made from the DNA. The chain employs TRDV2 and TRDJ1, with 8 nucleotides matching TRDD3. Assignment of the J gene here rests on matching the DNA to germline, because TCRdb gives none. This CDR3 is 18 amino acids long. Per the germline V gene, CDR1 is GEAIGNYY and CDR2 is EKD. V shed 3 bases and J 6 bases; nucleotides not matched to a gene: 20. CDR3 in amino acids: CACDPLGEATGGAHKLIF. The CDR3 coding sequence is TGTGCCTGTGACCCCTTAGGGGAGGCGACTGGGGGCGCCCATAAACTCATCTTT.

This clone was recorded at least ten times. The protein TCRdb lists belongs to a much larger clone and differs from this DNA's translation at residue 17, which points to a read error; the protein shown is made from the DNA. V gene TRDV2 combines with J gene TRDJ1; TRDD3 matches 10 bases. Germline-derived CDR1 and CDR2 are GEAIGNYY and EKD. The CDR3 consists of 18 residues. The CDR3 spells CACDTVGTGGSLPDKLTF. The CDR3 DNA is TGTGCCTGTGACACCGTCGGTACTGGGGGATCCCTCCCCGATAAACTCACCTTT.

Worth noting for this clone: TCRdb attributes to this sequence the protein of a much larger clone, which differs from the DNA translation at residue 15; a read error is likely, and the protein displayed is translated from the DNA. The chain combines TRDV1 with TRDJ1; 12 bases align to TRDD3. The J gene was not available in TCRdb and was assigned here by matching the DNA to germline segments. The CDR3 is 18 residues long. The germline V gene encodes CDR1 TSWWSYY and CDR2 QGS. The CDR3 DNA reads TGTGCTCTTGGGGAACCGGCTGACTGGGGGATACCGGCCGATGAACTCATCTTT. Its protein product is CALGEPADWGIPADELIF.

This clone came up many times. A single base is all that separates this from a far larger clone, so a read error is likely. This sample also contains other DNA sequences that code for the same CDR3. The chain has TRDV2 and TRDJ1, with 10 bases matching TRDD3. Germline matching of the DNA provided the J gene here, since TCRdb leaves it blank. The CDR3 covers 17 residues. Trimming at V came to 7 bases and at J to 0 bases, leaving 13 bases not matched to a gene. Germline V gene data show CDR1 as GEAIGNYY and CDR2 as EKD. For the CDR3, the DNA is TGTGCCTGCGACCCTCTGGGGGATATCGGGTACACCGATAAACTCATCTTT. The encoded protein is CACDPLGDIGYTDKLIF.

Many counts were recorded for this clone. The chain uses TRDV1 and TRDJ3; D may correspond to TRDD2 or TRDD3 (5 bases each). The CDR3 covers 20 residues. Deletions cut 1 base from V and 2 bases from J, with 18 bases between. CDR1 and CDR2 (germline): TSWWSYY, QGS. CDR3 region: CALGEPPTYGWAWDTRQMFF. In DNA, the CDR3 is TGTGCTCTTGGGGAACCGCCTACGTACGGCTGGGCCTGGGACACCCGACAGATGTTTTTC.

In this sample, this clone turned up a few times. TCRdb's entry gives the protein of a much larger clone, which mismatches this DNA's translation at residues 3 and 9, likely from a read error; the protein reported here is translated from the DNA. The genes are TRDV1 and TRDJ1; 9 bases agree with TRDD3. The CDR3 length is 26 residues. Looked up from germline, CDR1 is TSWWSYY and CDR2 is QGS. CDR3: CAPGEAGPPYGRSTGGPRWVTDKLIF. Here the CDR3 DNA reads TGTGCTCCTGGGGAAGCGGGGCCTCCCTACGGGAGGAGTACTGGGGGACCCCGTTGGGTCACCGATAAACTCATCTTT.

This clone was seen repeatedly, ten times or more. TCRdb records a much larger clone's protein for this DNA, with a difference at residue 12 that likely arises from a read error; the protein given is the translation of the DNA. This chain uses TRDV2 with TRDJ1, with 11 bases matching TRDD3. The germline V gene encodes CDR1 GEAIGNYY and CDR2 EKD. This CDR3 spans 21 amino acids. V lost 0 bases to trimming and J lost 2 bases; unmatched junction nucleotides: 19. CDR3 loop: CACDTVTLWGIHETQTDKLIF. The CDR3 DNA is TGTGCCTGTGACACCGTAACCCTCTGGGGGATACACGAAACCCAGACCGATAAACTCATCTTT.

This clone came up a few times. It is likely a read error: a sequence one base away is far more abundant. At the DNA level, this CDR3 is encoded by other sequences in the same sample as well. The V gene call reads TRDV2; no J gene was called; the listed D gene, TRDD3, was not tested against the DNA. The CDR3 consists of 19 residues. The germline V gene has CDR1 GEAIGNYY and CDR2 EKD. The CDR3 reads CACDTEYWGIHLGTDKLIF. In nucleotides, the CDR3 is TGTGCCTGTGACACCGAGTACTGGGGGATACACTTGGGCACCGATAAACTTATCTTT.

Worth noting for this clone: A far larger clone differs by one base, so this is likely a read error. The sample has other DNA sequences that encode this CDR3 too. V gene TRDV1 combines with J gene TRDJ1; D may correspond to TRDD2 or TRDD3 (8 bases each). The CDR3 extends over 18 amino acids. Germline assignment: CDR1 TSWWSYY and CDR2 QGS. V gave up 4 bases and J gave up 11 bases, with 32 bases separating them. The CDR3 DNA follows: TGTGCTCTTGGGGCTGTTCTTCCTACGGGATACGGACCCGCTGGGCTCATCTTT. This encodes CALGAVLPTGYGPAGLIF.

With respect to this clone: TCRdb's protein, taken from a much larger clone, differs from this DNA's translation at residue 3, likely owing to a read error; the protein displayed comes from the DNA. This chain connects TRDV2 to TRDJ1; tentatively, D is TRDD3 (6 bases). Since TCRdb gives no J gene, matching the DNA to germline was used here to assign it. CDR1 is GEAIGNYY and CDR2 is EKD in the germline V gene. CDR3 length: 16 residues. CDR3 region: CARDTATSTGTDKLIF. As DNA, the CDR3 is TGTGCCCGTGACACCGCCACCTCTACTGGGACCGATAAACTCATCTTT.

The sample holds many counts of this clone. CDR3 amino acids: CACDTLPILGDTTDKLIF. CDR3 nucleotide sequence: TGTGCCTGTGACACCCTCCCTATACTGGGGGATACGACCGATAAACTCATCTTT. This rearrangement joins TRDV2 to TRDJ1, with 13 bases identical to TRDD3. The J gene was missing in TCRdb and was found by matching the end of the DNA to germline. Germline-derived CDR1 and CDR2 are GEAIGNYY and EKD. CDR3 size: 18 residues. V gave up 0 bases and J gave up 2 bases; unmatched junction bases: 8.

This clone is categorized as medium-sized. This sample includes further DNA sequences coding for the same CDR3. The chain recombines TRDV2 with TRDJ2; 9 nucleotides line up with TRDD3. The V segment lost 1 base and the J segment 0 bases; nucleotides outside the gene matches: 14. Looked up from germline, CDR1 is GEAIGNYY and CDR2 is EKD. This CDR3 is 20 amino acids long. CDR3 protein: CACDTAYWGTATSLTAQLFF. As DNA, the CDR3 is TGTGCCTGTGACACTGCCTACTGGGGGACGGCCACCTCTTTGACAGCACAACTCTTCTTT.

The chain recombines TRDV1 with TRDJ1; 12 bases fit TRDD3. TCRdb records no J gene; here it was assigned by comparing the DNA to germline. This CDR3 spans 23 amino acids. Germline CDR1 and CDR2: TSWWSYY and QGS. Trimming removed 0 bases from V and 3 bases from J; junction bases left unmatched: 23. This CDR3 reads CALGELGLSTRTGGYKGPDKLIF. The DNA of the CDR3 is TGTGCTCTTGGGGAACTGGGCCTGAGTACCCGTACTGGGGGATACAAGGGGCCCGATAAACTCATCTTT.

For this clone: This probably arose from a read error, given a far larger clone one base away. The same CDR3 can be traced to other DNA sequences in this sample. This chain joins TRDV2 and TRDJ3, with no clear D. No J gene was available from TCRdb, and it was assigned here by a germline match of the DNA. The CDR3 is 18 amino acids. The germline gives CDR1 GEAIGNYY, CDR2 EKD. Between the trimmed V and J ends, which lost 0 bases and 5 bases, there was a span of 16 bases. The DNA of the CDR3 is TGTGCCTGTGACACCGTTACGCCAGGGGCCAGGGACACCCGACAGATGTTTTTC. Translation gives CACDTVTPGARDTRQMFF.

Worth noting for this clone: This probably arose from a read error, given a far larger clone one base away. The genes are TRDV2 and TRDJ3, with TRDD3 matching over 9 bases. Because TCRdb records no J gene, it was assigned here through a match of the DNA to germline. The germline CDR1 and CDR2 sequences are GEAIGNYY and EKD. With V trimmed by 0 bases and J by 0 bases, 5 bases remained unmatched. This CDR3 spans 19 amino acids. The CDR3 region is CACDTAGGFGSWDTRQMFF. The CDR3 DNA follows: TGTGCCTGTGACACCGCTGGGGGATTCGGCTCCTGGGACACCCGACAGATGTTTTTC.

The table lists this clone with a few counts. The protein in TCRdb stems from a much larger clone and differs at residue 6 from this DNA's translation, likely a read error; here the protein is translated from the DNA. The chain is built from TRDV1 and TRDJ1, with 12 bases matching TRDD3. CDR1 TSWWSYY and CDR2 QGS come from the germline V gene. The trim removed 3 bases at V and 0 bases at J, leaving 29 bases unmatched. CDR3 size: 25 residues. The CDR3 DNA reads TGTGCTCTTGGGGATTCACGTGCGCCGACGGACGGACTGGGGGATACTCTACAGTACACCGATAAACTCATCTTT. Amino acid sequence: CALGDSRAPTDGLGDTLQYTDKLIF.

Notes on this clone: A far larger clone is one base from this, pointing to a likely read error. The sample has other DNA sequences that encode this CDR3 too. The chain is built from TRDV1 and TRDJ2; 11 bases are shared with TRDD3. The ends lost 3 bases at V and 5 bases at J; junction bases unmatched: 14. This CDR3 has 19 residues. Germline CDR1 TSWWSYY, CDR2 QGS. The CDR3: CALGDYSFWGIPTTAQLFF. The CDR3 coding sequence is TGTGCTCTTGGGGATTACTCCTTCTGGGGGATACCAACTACAGCACAACTCTTCTTT.

This clone occurred a few times. For this DNA, TCRdb reports the protein of a much larger clone, which diverges at residue 3, most likely from a read error; the protein presented here is translated directly from the DNA. The V gene is TRDV1, the J gene TRDJ1; 9 nucleotides match TRDD3. CDR1 and CDR2 (germline): TSWWSYY, QGS. This CDR3 has 19 residues. The CDR3, as DNA: TGTGCTCCTGGGGACCACGGGGTCGGGCTGGGGGATCCTCAAAATAAACTCATCTTT. Its translation is CAPGDHGVGLGDPQNKLIF.